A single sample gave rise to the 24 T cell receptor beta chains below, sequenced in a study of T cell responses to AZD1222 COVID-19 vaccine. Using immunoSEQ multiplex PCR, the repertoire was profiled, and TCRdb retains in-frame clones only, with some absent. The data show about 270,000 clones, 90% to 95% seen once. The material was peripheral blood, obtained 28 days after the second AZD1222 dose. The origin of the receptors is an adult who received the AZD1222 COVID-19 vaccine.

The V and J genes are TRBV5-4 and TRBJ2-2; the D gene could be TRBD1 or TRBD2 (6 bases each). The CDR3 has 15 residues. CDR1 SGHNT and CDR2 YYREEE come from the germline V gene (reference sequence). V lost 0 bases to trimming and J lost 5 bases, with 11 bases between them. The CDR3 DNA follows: TGTGCCAGCAGCTTGGCGCTAGGGGGGACCGGGGAGCTGTTTTTT. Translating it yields CASSLALGGTGELFF.

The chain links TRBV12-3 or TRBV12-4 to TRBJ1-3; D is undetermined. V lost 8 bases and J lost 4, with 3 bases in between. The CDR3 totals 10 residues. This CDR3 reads CASYGNTIYF. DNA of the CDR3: TGTGCCAGCTACGGAAACACCATATATTTT.

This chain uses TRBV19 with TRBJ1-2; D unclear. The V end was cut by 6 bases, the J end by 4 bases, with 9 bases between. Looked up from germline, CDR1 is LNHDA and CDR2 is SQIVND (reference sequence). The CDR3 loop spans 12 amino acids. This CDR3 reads CASRSAGYGYTF. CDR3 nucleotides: TGTGCCAGTAGATCGGCCGGCTATGGCTACACCTTC.

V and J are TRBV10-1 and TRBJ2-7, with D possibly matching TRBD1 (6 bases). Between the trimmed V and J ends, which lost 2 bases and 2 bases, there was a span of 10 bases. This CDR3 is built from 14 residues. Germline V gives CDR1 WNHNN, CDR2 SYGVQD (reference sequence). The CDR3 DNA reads TGCGCCAGCAGTGAGGCAGGGGCCCCCTACGAGCAGTACTTC. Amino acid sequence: CASSEAGAPYEQYF.

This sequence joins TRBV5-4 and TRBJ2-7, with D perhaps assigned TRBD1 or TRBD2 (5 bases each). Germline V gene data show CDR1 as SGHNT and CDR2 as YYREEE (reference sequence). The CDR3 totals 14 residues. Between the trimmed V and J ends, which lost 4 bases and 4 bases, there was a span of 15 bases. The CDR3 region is CASSRGWDGYEQYF. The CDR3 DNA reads TGTGCCAGCAGCCGGGGCTGGGATGGATACGAGCAGTACTTC.

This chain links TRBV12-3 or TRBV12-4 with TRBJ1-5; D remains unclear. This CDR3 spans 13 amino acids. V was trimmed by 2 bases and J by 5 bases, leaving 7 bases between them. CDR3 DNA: TGTGCCAGCAGTTTAAGGGCCGATCAGCCCCAGCATTTT. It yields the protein CASSLRADQPQHF.

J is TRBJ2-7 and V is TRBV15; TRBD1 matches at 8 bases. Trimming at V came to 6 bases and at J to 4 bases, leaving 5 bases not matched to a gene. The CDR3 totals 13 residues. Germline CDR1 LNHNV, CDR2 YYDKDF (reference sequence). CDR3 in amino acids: CATRGTGVYEQYF. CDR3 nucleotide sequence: TGTGCCACCAGGGGGACAGGCGTTTACGAGCAGTACTTC.

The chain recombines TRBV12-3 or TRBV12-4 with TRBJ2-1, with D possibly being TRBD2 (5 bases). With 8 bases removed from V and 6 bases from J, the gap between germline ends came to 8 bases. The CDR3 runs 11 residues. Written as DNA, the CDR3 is TGTGCCAGCCTAGAGGGCAATGAGCAGTTCTTC. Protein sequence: CASLEGNEQFF.

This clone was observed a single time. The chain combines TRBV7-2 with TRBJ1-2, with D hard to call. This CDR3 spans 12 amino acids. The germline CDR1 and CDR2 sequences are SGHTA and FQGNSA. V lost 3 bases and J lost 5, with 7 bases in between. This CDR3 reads CASSFLGYGYTF. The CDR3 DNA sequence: TGTGCCAGCAGCTTTCTGGGTTATGGCTACACCTTC.

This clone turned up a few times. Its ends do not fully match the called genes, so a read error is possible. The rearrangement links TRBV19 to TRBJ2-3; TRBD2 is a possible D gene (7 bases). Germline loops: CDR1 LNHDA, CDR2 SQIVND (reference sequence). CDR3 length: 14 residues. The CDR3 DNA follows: TGTGCCAGTAGTATAGCGGGGGGCACCGATACGCAGTATTTT. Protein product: CASSIAGGTDTQYF.

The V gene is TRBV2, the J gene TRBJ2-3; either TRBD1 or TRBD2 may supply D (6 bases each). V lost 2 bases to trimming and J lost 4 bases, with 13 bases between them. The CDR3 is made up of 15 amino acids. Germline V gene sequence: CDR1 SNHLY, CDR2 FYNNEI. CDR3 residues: CASSENPGGSDTQYF. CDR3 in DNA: TGTGCCAGCAGTGAAAATCCCGGGGGCTCAGATACGCAGTATTTT.

The CDR3 DNA reads as TGTGCCAGCAGTTTAGGGCTAGACAATGAGCAGTTCTTC. Its translation is CASSLGLDNEQFF. This rearrangement joins TRBV12-3 or TRBV12-4 to TRBJ2-1; D remains ambiguous. The CDR3 extends over 13 amino acids. V lost 1 base, J lost 5 bases, and 6 bases lay in between.

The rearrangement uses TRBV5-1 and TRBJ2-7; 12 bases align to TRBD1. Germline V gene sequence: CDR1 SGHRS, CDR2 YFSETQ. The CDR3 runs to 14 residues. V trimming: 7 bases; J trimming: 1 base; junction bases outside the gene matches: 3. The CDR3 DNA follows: TGCGCCAGCCGGGGACAGGGGGCTTCCTACGAGCAGTACTTC. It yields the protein CASRGQGASYEQYF.

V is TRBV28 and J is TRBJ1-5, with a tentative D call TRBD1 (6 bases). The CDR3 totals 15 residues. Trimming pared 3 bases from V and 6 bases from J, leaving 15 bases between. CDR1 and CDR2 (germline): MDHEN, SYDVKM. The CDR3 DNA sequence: TGTGCCAGCAGTTTGGACAGAGGTCTATCTCAGCCCCAGCATTTT. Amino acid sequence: CASSLDRGLSQPQHF. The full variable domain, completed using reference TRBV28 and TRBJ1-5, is DVKVTQSSRYLVKRTGEKVFLECVQDMDHENMFWYRQDPGLGLRLIYFSYDVKMKEKGDIPEGYSVSREKKERFSLILESASTNQTSMYLCASSLDRGLSQPQHFGDGTRLSIL.

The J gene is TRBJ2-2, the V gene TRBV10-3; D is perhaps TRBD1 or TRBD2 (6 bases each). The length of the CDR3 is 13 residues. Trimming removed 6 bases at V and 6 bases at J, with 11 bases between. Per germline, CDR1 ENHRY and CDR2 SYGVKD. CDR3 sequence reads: CAIREGDAGELFF. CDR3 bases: TGTGCCATCAGGGAGGGGGATGCCGGGGAGCTGTTTTTT.

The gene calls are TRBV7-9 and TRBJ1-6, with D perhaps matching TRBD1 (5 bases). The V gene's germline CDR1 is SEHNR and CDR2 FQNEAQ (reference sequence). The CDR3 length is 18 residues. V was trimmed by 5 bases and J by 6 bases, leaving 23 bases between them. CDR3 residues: CASSLSNQGEHVNSPLHF. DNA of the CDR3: TGTGCCAGCAGCCTTTCGAACCAGGGTGAGCACGTTAATTCACCCCTCCACTTT.

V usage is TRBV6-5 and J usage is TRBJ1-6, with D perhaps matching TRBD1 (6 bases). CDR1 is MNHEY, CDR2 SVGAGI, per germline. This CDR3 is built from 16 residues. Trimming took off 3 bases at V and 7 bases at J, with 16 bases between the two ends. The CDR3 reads CASSYDRPRRNSPLHF. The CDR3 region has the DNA TGTGCCAGCAGTTATGACAGGCCCCGAAGGAATTCACCCCTCCACTTT.

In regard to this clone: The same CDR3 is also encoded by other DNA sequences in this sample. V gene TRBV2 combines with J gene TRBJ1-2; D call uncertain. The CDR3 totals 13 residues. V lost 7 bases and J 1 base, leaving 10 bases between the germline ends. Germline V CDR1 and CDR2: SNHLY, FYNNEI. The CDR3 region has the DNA TGTGCCAGCATAGGAGGCCTTAACTATGGCTACACCTTC. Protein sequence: CASIGGLNYGYTF.

CDR3 amino acids: CASQGKSNQPQHF. For the CDR3, the DNA is TGCGCCAGTCAAGGGAAGAGCAATCAGCCCCAGCATTTT. The rearrangement joins TRBV23-1 to TRBJ1-5, with D unclear. TRBV23-1 is treated as an ORF (open reading frame) with a function not yet certain. The V and J ends lost 9 bases and 1 base respectively, with 10 bases between them. The CDR3 is 13 residues long.

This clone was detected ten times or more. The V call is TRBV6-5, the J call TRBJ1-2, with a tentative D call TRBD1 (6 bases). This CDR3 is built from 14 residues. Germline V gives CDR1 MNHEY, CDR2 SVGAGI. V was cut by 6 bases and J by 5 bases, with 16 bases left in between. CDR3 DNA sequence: TGTGCCAGCAGATCCGGGACACTCCTGTATGGCTACACCTTC. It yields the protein CASRSGTLLYGYTF.

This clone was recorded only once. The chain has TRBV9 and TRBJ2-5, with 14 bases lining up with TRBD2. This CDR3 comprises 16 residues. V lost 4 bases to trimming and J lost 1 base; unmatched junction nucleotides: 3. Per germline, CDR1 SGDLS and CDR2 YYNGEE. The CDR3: CASSPGLAGAQETQYF. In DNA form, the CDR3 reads TGTGCCAGCAGCCCGGGACTAGCGGGGGCCCAAGAGACCCAGTACTTC. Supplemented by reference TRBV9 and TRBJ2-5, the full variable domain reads DSGVTQTPKHLITATGQRVTLRCSPRSGDLSVYWYQQSLDQGLQFLIQYYNGEERAKGNILERFSAQQFPDLHSELNLSSLELGDSALYFCASSPGLAGAQETQYFGPGTRLLVL.

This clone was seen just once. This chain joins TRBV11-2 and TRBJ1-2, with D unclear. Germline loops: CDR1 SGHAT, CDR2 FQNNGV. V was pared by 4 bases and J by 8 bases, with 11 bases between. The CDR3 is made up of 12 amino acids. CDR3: CASSSEGEGYTF. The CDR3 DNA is TGTGCCAGCAGCTCCGAGGGTGAGGGCTACACCTTC.

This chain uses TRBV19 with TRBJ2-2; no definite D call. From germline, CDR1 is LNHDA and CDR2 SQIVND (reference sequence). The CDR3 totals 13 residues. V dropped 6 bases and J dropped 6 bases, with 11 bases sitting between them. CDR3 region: CASSMMVPGELFF. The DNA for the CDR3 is TGTGCCAGTAGCATGATGGTCCCCGGGGAGCTGTTTTTT.

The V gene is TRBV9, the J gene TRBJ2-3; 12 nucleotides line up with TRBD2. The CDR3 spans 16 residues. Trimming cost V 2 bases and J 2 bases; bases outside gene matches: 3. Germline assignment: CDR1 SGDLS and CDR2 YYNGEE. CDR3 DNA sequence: TGTGCCAGCAGCGTCGGGACTAGCGGGTTCACAGATACGCAGTATTTT. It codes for CASSVGTSGFTDTQYF.